These 29 T cell receptor beta chains were sequenced from one sample in a study of T-cell reconstitution after alpha-beta-depleted transplantation in children. During its preparation, the TCRbeta library received unique molecular identifiers. TCRdb reprocessed the PCR reads with MiXCR, giving one entry per CDR3 protein. The sample holds roughly 500,000 distinct CDR3 sequences; about 30% are singletons and the top ten take approximately 2.3%. Sequenced material: PBMCs from the stem cell graft donor, taken from the stem cell graft. The receptors shown here come from a human donor who donated a stem cell graft to a child with aplastic anemia.

CDR3 region: CASGTGQETQYF. CDR3 bases: TGCGCCAGCGGGACAGGTCAAGAGACCCAGTACTTC. The chain uses TRBV5-1 and TRBJ2-5; 8 bases align to TRBD1. J was trimmed by 2 bases and V by 7 bases; bases with no gene match: 1. CDR1 and CDR2 from the germline V gene are SGHRS and YFSETQ. This CDR3 contains 12 residues.

This rearrangement joins TRBV28 to TRBJ2-7; no definite D call. From germline, CDR1 is MDHEN and CDR2 SYDVKM. This CDR3 contains 10 residues. Trimming stripped 4 bases from V and 8 bases from J, with 6 bases between. CDR3 nucleotide sequence: TGTGCCAGCAGTTCTCTCAAGCAGTACTTC. This sequence encodes CASSSLKQYF.

V is TRBV4-2 and J is TRBJ2-3; the match to TRBD1 covers 11 bases. This CDR3 comprises 16 residues. From germline, CDR1 is LGHNA and CDR2 YNFKEQ. V was clipped by 4 bases and J by 4 bases; unmatched bases: 7. The CDR3 is CASSRAGQGEADTQYF. The CDR3, as DNA: TGTGCCAGCAGCCGCGCGGGACAGGGGGAGGCAGATACGCAGTATTTT.

The chain combines TRBV9 with TRBJ1-2; 8 nucleotides agree with TRBD1. The V and J ends lost 0 bases and 6 bases, in that order; junction bases with no gene match: 7. Germline V lookup: CDR1 SGDLS, CDR2 YYNGEE. CDR3 length: 15 amino acids. The CDR3 loop is CASSVAGQGIDGYTF. CDR3 DNA: TGTGCCAGCAGCGTAGCTGGACAGGGAATCGATGGCTACACCTTC.

This clonotype came up a few times. The chain recombines TRBV20-1 with TRBJ2-1; tentatively, D is TRBD2 (7 bases). In germline, CDR1 is DFQATT, CDR2 SNEGSKA (reference sequence). V lost 6 bases to trimming and J lost 5 bases, with 14 bases between them. CDR3 length: 13 amino acids. CDR3 DNA sequence: TGCAGTGCAGGGGGGGGACTGCACAATGAGCAGTTCTTC. Its translation is CSAGGGLHNEQFF.

In its sample, this clonotype was seen a few times. This chain links TRBV7-9 with TRBJ2-7; D perhaps matches TRBD2 (5 bases). This CDR3 is built from 15 residues. Germline CDR1 reads SEHNR; CDR2 reads FQNEAQ (reference sequence). The germline V and J ends were trimmed by 0 bases and 2 bases, with 11 bases remaining between them. Written as DNA, the CDR3 is TGTGCCAGCAGCTTAGCGACCCCCGGGGCCTACGAGCAGTACTTC. Encoded protein: CASSLATPGAYEQYF.

This clonotype was observed a few times. The rearrangement joins TRBV5-4 to TRBJ2-3; D may be TRBD1 or TRBD2 (5 bases each). The CDR3 length is 18 residues. Germline V CDR1 and CDR2: SGHNT, YYREEE (reference sequence). Trimming left V 2 bases short and J 0 bases short, with 19 bases between. Here the CDR3 reads CASSFTPGPPKSTDTQYF. Written as DNA, the CDR3 is TGTGCCAGCAGCTTTACTCCGGGACCCCCAAAGAGCACAGATACGCAGTATTTT.

V is TRBV7-2 and J is TRBJ1-1, with TRBD1 matching over 8 bases. Germline values: CDR1 SGHTA, CDR2 FQGNSA. The CDR3 has 15 residues. Germline trimming cut 5 bases from V and 2 bases from J; bases unmatched to any gene: 7. The CDR3 DNA is TGTGCCAGCAGCCGGGCAGGGGGCCCTAACACTGAAGCTTTCTTT. Its protein product is CASSRAGGPNTEAFF.

This rearrangement joins TRBV7-9 to TRBJ2-7; 7 bases align to TRBD1. The CDR3 runs 16 residues. The V and J ends lost 1 base and 2 bases, in that order; junction bases with no gene match: 8. Germline CDR1 is SEHNR and CDR2 is FQNEAQ (reference sequence). CDR3 DNA: TGTGCCAGCAGCTTAGGAGGTCGACAGGGCGCCTACGAGCAGTACTTC. Its protein product is CASSLGGRQGAYEQYF.

The CDR3 region has the DNA TGTGCCAGCAGCCCGCGACAGGGGGTACGGGAGACCCAGTACTTC. It translates to CASSPRQGVRETQYF. The V gene is TRBV3-1, the J gene TRBJ2-5; TRBD1 matches 9 bases. Germline V gene lookup returns CDR1 LGHDT and CDR2 YNNKEL (reference sequence). The CDR3 contains 15 residues. After removal of 4 bases from V and 5 bases from J, the junction contained 8 bases not matched to a gene.

The gene calls are TRBV18 and TRBJ2-1, with a possible D match to TRBD2 (5 bases). The CDR3 has 13 amino acids. The V end lost 4 bases, the J end lost 8 bases, and 12 bases lay between the germline ends. From germline, CDR1 is KGHSH and CDR2 LQKENI. The CDR3 loop reads CASSLSFGDEQFF. DNA of the CDR3: TGTGCCAGCTCACTCTCGTTCGGGGATGAGCAGTTCTTC.

V is TRBV12-3 or TRBV12-4 and J is TRBJ2-5; no reliable D call. Trimming removed 5 bases from V and 13 bases from J, with 17 bases in between. This CDR3 comprises 12 residues. CDR3 DNA sequence: TGTGCCAGCAGTGTACAGCCTGTAGCTCGGTACTTC. This encodes CASSVQPVARYF.

This chain's CDR3 is CASSYLTSSEQYV. For the CDR3, the DNA is TGTGCCAGCAGTTACCTAACTAGCAGCGAGCAGTACGTC. The chain recombines TRBV6-2 or TRBV6-3 with TRBJ2-7, with a possible D match to TRBD2 (6 bases). The CDR3 spans 13 residues. Germline V gene data show CDR1 as MNHEY and CDR2 as SVGEGT. V shed 2 bases and J shed 6 bases, with 11 bases lying between them.

The chain recombines TRBV29-1 with TRBJ1-5, with TRBD1 identical over 9 bases. This CDR3 spans 15 amino acids. In germline, CDR1 is SQVTM, CDR2 ANQGSEA. J was trimmed by 5 bases and V by 4 bases; bases with no gene match: 9. CDR3 protein: CSVVLGQGGHQPQHF. For the CDR3, the DNA is TGCAGCGTTGTGTTGGGACAGGGAGGGCATCAGCCCCAGCATTTT.

This clonotype was observed at least ten times. J is TRBJ1-5 and V is TRBV29-1; 7 bases line up with TRBD1. J was trimmed by 5 bases and V by 7 bases; bases with no gene match: 8. CDR1 SQVTM and CDR2 ANQGSEA come from the germline V gene. The CDR3 sequence is 13 residues long. CDR3 in amino acids: CSAMTGTDQPQHF. In nucleotides, the CDR3 is TGCAGCGCGATGACAGGGACGGATCAGCCCCAGCATTTT.

This clonotype has only a few counts. This chain connects TRBV29-1 to TRBJ2-5, with a possible D match to TRBD2 (6 bases). Germline V gene sequence: CDR1 SQVTM, CDR2 ANQGSEA. Trimming removed 4 bases from V and 5 bases from J, with 14 bases in between. The CDR3 is 13 residues long. The CDR3 DNA is TGCAGCGTTGGAAAAATACGGGAGGAGACCCAGTACTTC. Translated, it gives CSVGKIREETQYF. The full variable domain, completed using reference TRBV29-1 and TRBJ2-5, is SAVISQKPSRDICQRGTSLTIQCQVDSQVTMMFWYRQQPGQSLTLIATANQGSEATYESGFVIDKFPISRPNLTFSTLTVSNMSPEDSSIYLCSVGKIREETQYFGPGTRLLVL.

The J gene is TRBJ2-1, the V gene TRBV11-3; unclear D gene. The CDR3 extends over 14 amino acids. Germline V gene data show CDR1 as SGHNT and CDR2 as YENEEA. Trimming took 5 bases from V and 2 from J, leaving 10 bases between them. CDR3 sequence reads: CASSLPGPYNEQFF. The CDR3 nucleotides read TGTGCCAGCAGCCTACCGGGCCCCTACAATGAGCAGTTCTTC. Full variable domain (outside the CDR3, taken from reference TRBV11-3 and TRBJ2-1): EAGVVQSPRYKIIEKKQPVAFWCNPISGHNTLYWYLQNLGQGPELLIRYENEEAVDDSQLPKDRFSAERLKGVDSTLKIQPAELGDSAVYLCASSLPGPYNEQFFGPGTRLTVL.

This CDR3 reads CASSLLAGGRMDEQFF. The DNA for the CDR3 is TGTGCCAGCAGCCTGTTAGCGGGAGGTAGGATGGATGAGCAGTTCTTC. The gene calls are TRBV7-7 and TRBJ2-1, with 10 bases lining up with TRBD2. CDR3 length equals 16 residues. The germline gives CDR1 SSHAT, CDR2 FNYEAQ (reference sequence). The V gene end was trimmed by 5 bases and the J gene end by 8 bases; junction bases not matched to a gene: 12.

This clonotype showed up many times. The genes are TRBV12-3 or TRBV12-4 and TRBJ2-5; D gene uncertain. The V gene lost 6 bases and the J gene lost 10 bases, with 15 bases spanning the gap. The CDR3 consists of 12 residues. Written as DNA, the CDR3 is TGTGCCAGCAGAGCAGGCCCTGGGGTCCAGTACTTC. Protein: CASRAGPGVQYF.

In its sample, this clonotype was seen a few times. The chain recombines TRBV2 with TRBJ2-5; TRBD2 might be the D (5 bases). The CDR3 spans 17 residues. V was pared by 5 bases and J by 5 bases, with 24 bases between. CDR1 and CDR2 from the germline V gene are SNHLY and FYNNEI. CDR3 in DNA: TGTGCCAGCAGTCGGAAGACGGTACTAGTAACCCCGGAGACCCAGTACTTC. Protein product: CASSRKTVLVTPETQYF. Full variable domain (missing parts from reference TRBV2 and TRBJ2-5): EPEVTQTPSHQVTQMGQEVILRCVPISNHLYFYWYRQILGQKVEFLVSFYNNEISEKSEIFDDQFSVERPDGSNFTLKIRSTKLEDSAMYFCASSRKTVLVTPETQYFGPGTRLLVL.

The chain has TRBV29-1 and TRBJ2-7, with TRBD1 matching 11 bases. V lost 7 bases and J lost 2; bases outside the gene matches: 7. Germline CDR1 and CDR2: SQVTM and ANQGSEA. The CDR3 spans 14 residues. CDR3 sequence reads: CSASRGQGAYEQYV. CDR3 bases: TGCAGCGCGTCCCGGGGACAGGGGGCCTACGAGCAGTACGTC.

The CDR3 protein is CASSPGQAGAFF. In DNA, the CDR3 is TGTGCCAGCAGCCCAGGACAGGCTGGGGCTTTCTTT. J is TRBJ1-1 and V is TRBV7-2, with 7 bases aligning to TRBD1. Trimming took 5 bases from V and 11 from J; bases not matched to a gene: 8. This CDR3 contains 12 residues. Germline CDR1 and CDR2: SGHTA and FQGNSA.

The chain is built from TRBV18 and TRBJ1-6; D gene ambiguous. The ends were cut back, 2 bases at V and 8 bases at J, with 13 bases in the middle. The V gene's germline CDR1 is KGHSH and CDR2 LQKENI. CDR3 length equals 15 residues. As DNA, the CDR3 is TGTGCCAGCTCACCAACCCGGGGTTTGGATTCACCCCTCCACTTT. Translated, it gives CASSPTRGLDSPLHF.

This clonotype was seen once. The chain joins TRBV14 to TRBJ2-5, with 10 bases aligning to TRBD1. Germline loops: CDR1 SGHDN, CDR2 FVKESK. J gave up 5 bases and V 2 bases, and 8 bases lay outside the gene matches. CDR3 length: 16 amino acids. CDR3 loop: CASSQRLGQGSETQYF. Here the CDR3 DNA reads TGTGCCAGCAGCCAAAGACTGGGACAGGGGAGCGAGACCCAGTACTTC.

This clonotype has more than one count but fewer than ten. This sequence joins TRBV12-3 or TRBV12-4 and TRBJ2-2; 9 bases agree with TRBD1. V shed 7 bases and J 1 base; nucleotides not matched to a gene: 10. The CDR3 contains 17 residues. The CDR3 sequence is CASIFGPGQGNTGELFF. The CDR3 coding sequence is TGTGCCAGCATTTTTGGCCCGGGACAGGGGAACACCGGGGAGCTGTTTTTT.

The genes are TRBV18 and TRBJ1-2, with 10 bases aligning to TRBD1. With 3 bases clipped from V and 6 bases from J, the junction kept 4 bases outside the gene matches. The germline CDR1 and CDR2 sequences are KGHSH and LQKENI. This CDR3 spans 14 amino acids. CDR3 residues: CASSPSGTGDGYTF. The CDR3 DNA sequence: TGTGCCAGCTCACCCTCCGGGACAGGGGATGGCTACACCTTC. The entire variable domain, with the rest obtained from reference TRBV18 and TRBJ1-2, is as follows: NAGVMQNPRHLVRRRGQEARLRCSPMKGHSHVYWYRQLPEEGLKFMVYLQKENIIDESGMPKERFSAEFPKEGPSILRIQQVVRGDSAAYFCASSPSGTGDGYTFGSGTRLTVV.

There are a few counts of this clonotype. A much larger clonotype is one base distant, so this may be a read error. V is TRBV12-3 or TRBV12-4 and J is TRBJ1-1; D remains unclear. This CDR3 spans 13 amino acids. The V gene lost 2 bases and the J gene lost 1 base, with 5 bases spanning the gap. Written as DNA, the CDR3 is TGTGCCAGCAGTTTATTCCCGAACACTGAAGCTTTCTTT. Translated, it gives CASSLFPNTEAFF.

This clonotype appeared a few times. V usage is TRBV7-2 and J usage is TRBJ2-3, with TRBD2 identical over 7 bases. V lost 1 base to trimming and J lost 10 bases; unmatched junction nucleotides: 8. From germline, CDR1 is SGHTA and CDR2 FQGNSA. The CDR3 sequence is 14 residues long. The CDR3 is CASSLVREPPAQYF. CDR3 DNA sequence: TGTGCCAGCAGCTTAGTGCGGGAGCCCCCGGCGCAGTATTTT.

V usage is TRBV6-1 and J usage is TRBJ2-7; D remains unclear. CDR1 is MNHNS and CDR2 is SASEGT in the germline V gene. The CDR3 spans 13 residues. V lost 5 bases and J lost 0, with 8 bases in between. Here the CDR3 reads CASSPRDSYEQYV. CDR3 coding DNA: TGTGCCAGCAGTCCTAGGGACTCCTACGAGCAGTACGTC.